This TCR beta chain appears in the sequencing data of a study of cytotoxic CD8 clonotypes in ibrutinib-treated CLL (dated by TCRdb to about 2021). With regard to the full study: In this cohort, 15 patients were treatment-naive and ten to twelve were relapsed/refractory, while roughly 17 had unmutated IGHV. Partial responses were observed in roughly 24 patients and complete responses in 2; after a median follow-up of 68 months, remission was maintained in 14 patients and progression was observed in approximately twelve. The response samples were drawn at a median of around eleven months into treatment, with a range of about 6 to 40 months. On average, each sample had about 250,000 productive templates and almost 95,000 productive rearrangements. Longitudinal samples were obtainable from 26 of the 86 participants in the trial. Cryopreserved peripheral blood mononuclear cells were obtained before treatment, at response, and at either sustained remission or disease progression.

Points the paper makes about the study in general: Public clonotypes were found to be uncommon and were observed to contract or remain stable during treatment; the increase in clonality was shown to reflect expansion of private clonotypes at ibrutinib response. Sampling times were not matched between patients in sustained remission and patients whose disease was progressing, and lymph node repertoires were not examined. At baseline, clonality was higher than in age-matched healthy donors and showed a strong correlation with circulating CD8+ T-cell counts. Clonality increased at ibrutinib response, stayed stable in sustained remission, and fell back toward baseline at progression.

On a MiSeq, deep resolution sequencing aimed for a depth between 1 in 1 million and 1 in 200,000 T cells, with each clonotype covered around 9.2x on average. The immunoSEQ hsTCRB Kit was used to generate the TCR beta libraries. In the paper's pipeline: The data were analyzed with ImmunoSEQ Analyzer and ImmunoSEQ Data Assistant, and V, D and J gene assignments followed IMGT definitions. Clonality, which ranges from 0 to 1, was calculated as one minus the normalized Shannon entropy of productive rearrangement frequencies. Public clonotype analysis was restricted to overrepresented clonotypes comprising at least 0.05% of each patient's repertoire. Roughly 13 repertoires from age-matched healthy donors, obtained from immuneACCESS, served as clonality controls. TCRdb mirrors the immuneACCESS table, restricted to in-frame sequences. Some clones are absent from its copies; in checked studies, under half trace to an unresolved V gene, and the reason for the others is unknown. Clone size and V and J calls were adopted from that table, with D and trimming inferred from the DNA. The sample yields tens of thousands of clones; 69% were counted once. The biggest ten clones account for 25% to 30% of the sample.

For TCR beta library preparation, 1.5 to 2.5 micrograms of genomic DNA were extracted from the cryopreserved PBMCs. Longitudinal blood samples from CLL patients on ibrutinib monotherapy were analyzed using high-throughput TCR beta sequencing. The patients took part in an open-label, single-center phase 2 trial of ibrutinib monotherapy. V gives up 3 bases and J gives up 3 bases, and the segment between their germline ends measures 6 bases. From a lookup of the germline V gene, CDR1 and CDR2 are SNHLY and FYNNEI. Taken from cysteine to phenylalanine, the CDR3 has 13 residues. The only DNA kept is the CDR3, 39 bases in frame from the first base. This clone was detected a few times. Which antigen it targets is not known. No much larger clone is present one base from it, and per-base qualities are unavailable.

The clonotype was recovered from a human donor with chronic lymphocytic leukemia. The chain was built from TRBV2 and TRBJ1-3; the D gene is not confidently resolved. This specimen was PBMCs, taken before ibrutinib treatment. The CDR3 region reads CASSDQVGNTIYF. The DNA is TGTGCCAGCAGTGACCAGGTTGGAAACACCATATATTTT.